This T cell receptor (beta chain) was sequenced for a study of T cell responses to AZD1222 COVID-19 vaccine. Across the study: Pooling of second doses given at about 4 or about 12 weeks was done. Regarding the study as a whole: White British people made up most donors, females outnumbered males, and clonal diversity was possibly underestimated.

Germline-derived CDR1 and CDR2 are MNHEY and SVGAGI. This CDR3 contains 15 residues. V lost 4 bases and J lost 4; bases outside the gene matches: 9. Using immunoSEQ multiplex PCR, the repertoire was profiled, and TCRdb retains in-frame clones only, with some absent. Of under 120,000 clones in the sample, 92% are singletons; the top ten hold 0.95% to 1.5%. This clone was counted once. What it recognizes is unknown. This clonotype originated in an adult in good health. The V call is TRBV6-5, the J call TRBJ2-5; TRBD2 aligns across 7 bases. The material sequenced was peripheral blood, taken on day 0 of AZD1222 vaccination. The CDR3 DNA is TGTGCCAGCAGTTCCCCTAGCGGACCTGGAGAGACCCAGTACTTC. Amino acid sequence: CASSSPSGPGETQYF.